A selection of T cell receptor beta chains follows, all from one sample in a study of tumor-infiltrating lymphocytes in primary liver carcinoma. A single record per CDR3 protein comes from TCRdb applying MiXCR to the multiplex PCR reads. The top ten clones hold 6.5% of a sample with 300,000 to 400,000 distinct CDR3 sequences, approximately 65% of them seen once. Material for sequencing was peripheral blood. The source of these receptors is a man aged 35 to 55 with primary liver carcinoma and hepatitis B virus infection. CDR3s include the opening cysteine and the closing phenylalanine or tryptophan. D genes are given only for firm matches. A row's size may be missing; if present it is once, few, many or a size class.

v_gene: TRBV10-3; d_gene: .; j_gene: TRBJ1-4; abundance: .; CDR3aa: CAIKAATNEKLSF; CDR3nt: TGTGCCATCAAAGCAGCAACTAATGAAAAACTGTCTTTT
v_gene: TRBV6-1; d_gene: .; j_gene: TRBJ1-5; abundance: many; CDR3aa: CASSEESAGGQPQHF; CDR3nt: TGTGCCAGCAGTGAAGAGTCGGCAGGTGGGCAGCCCCAGCATTTT
v_gene: TRBV6-2/TRBV6-3; d_gene: .; j_gene: TRBJ2-3; abundance: .; CDR3aa: CASITGVDTQYF; CDR3nt: TGTGCCAGCATCACGGGAGTAGATACGCAGTATTTT
v_gene: TRBV10-2; d_gene: TRBD1; j_gene: TRBJ1-4; abundance: few; CDR3aa: CASSDPGTENEKLFF; CDR3nt: TGCGCCAGCAGTGACCCCGGGACAGAAAATGAAAAACTGTTTTTT
v_gene: TRBV5-4; d_gene: .; j_gene: TRBJ2-1; abundance: few; CDR3aa: CASSFMNEQFF; CDR3nt: TGTGCCAGCAGCTTCATGAATGAGCAGTTCTTC
v_gene: TRBV29-1; d_gene: TRBD2; j_gene: TRBJ2-7; abundance: once; CDR3aa: CSERTSGSSYEQYF; CDR3nt: TGCAGCGAGCGGACTAGCGGGAGCTCCTACGAGCAGTACTTC
v_gene: TRBV11-2; d_gene: TRBD2; j_gene: TRBJ2-5; abundance: .; CDR3aa: CAGSRSGGQETQYF; CDR3nt: TGTGCCGGCAGCCGATCGGGAGGACAAGAGACCCAGTACTTC
v_gene: TRBV6-1; d_gene: .; j_gene: TRBJ2-5; abundance: many; CDR3aa: CASGGRQHQETQYF; CDR3nt: TGTGCCAGCGGGGGGAGGCAGCATCAAGAGACCCAGTACTTC
v_gene: TRBV6-5; d_gene: .; j_gene: TRBJ2-7; abundance: .; CDR3aa: CASSYRSRVVEQCF; CDR3nt: TGTGCCAGCAGTTACCGTTCGAGGGTAGTAGAGCAGTGCTTC
v_gene: TRBV6-6; d_gene: .; j_gene: TRBJ2-3; abundance: .; CDR3aa: CASSYLHRSTDTQYF; CDR3nt: TGTGCCAGCAGTTACCTCCACAGGTCCACAGATACGCAGTATTTT
v_gene: TRBV11-2; d_gene: .; j_gene: TRBJ2-1; abundance: .; CDR3aa: CPSSHWGSILFF; CDR3nt: TGTCCGAGCAGCCACTGGGGGAGTATCCTATTCTTC
v_gene: TRBV6-1; d_gene: TRBD2; j_gene: TRBJ2-1; abundance: once; CDR3aa: CASTTTGLASFSYNEQFF; CDR3nt: TGTGCCAGCACTACAACGGGACTAGCGAGTTTTTCCTACAATGAGCAGTTCTTC
v_gene: TRBV30; d_gene: .; j_gene: TRBJ1-1; abundance: .; CDR3aa: CAWSVGVSTEAFF; CDR3nt: TGTGCCTGGAGTGTCGGGGTGAGCACTGAAGCTTTCTTT
v_gene: TRBV11-2; d_gene: TRBD1; j_gene: TRBJ2-5; abundance: .; CDR3aa: CASSHATGNAETQYF; CDR3nt: TGTGCCAGCAGCCACGCGACAGGGAATGCAGAGACCCAGTACTTC
v_gene: TRBV7-9; d_gene: TRBD1; j_gene: TRBJ1-5; abundance: .; CDR3aa: CASRFERTGGKSNQPQHF; CDR3nt: TGTGCCAGCAGATTCGAAAGGACAGGGGGCAAAAGCAATCAGCCCCAGCATTTT
v_gene: TRBV11-2; d_gene: .; j_gene: TRBJ2-7; abundance: .; CDR3aa: CAISTLETYEQYF; CDR3nt: TGTGCCATCAGCACGTTAGAAACCTACGAGCAGTACTTC
v_gene: TRBV7-9; d_gene: .; j_gene: TRBJ1-1; abundance: few; CDR3aa: CASSLGGVGVTEAFF; CDR3nt: TGTGCCAGCAGCTTAGGGGGGGTAGGTGTCACTGAAGCTTTCTTT
v_gene: TRBV11-2; d_gene: .; j_gene: TRBJ2-2; abundance: .; CDR3aa: CTSSSGQDTGELFF; CDR3nt: TGTACCAGCAGTTCCGGACAAGACACCGGGGAGCTGTTTTTT
v_gene: TRBV11-2; d_gene: TRBD2; j_gene: TRBJ2-1; abundance: .; CDR3aa: CASSSVMGLAGGPLNEQFF; CDR3nt: TGTGCCAGCAGCTCGGTCATGGGGCTAGCGGGAGGGCCCTTGAATGAGCAATTCTTC
v_gene: TRBV11-2; d_gene: .; j_gene: TRBJ2-5; abundance: .; CDR3aa: CASTFIRRETQYF; CDR3nt: TGTGCCAGCACCTTTATCAGAAGAGAGACCCAGTACTTC
v_gene: TRBV11-1; d_gene: .; j_gene: TRBJ2-7; abundance: once; CDR3aa: CVSSPLVGSSYEQYF; CDR3nt: TGTGTCAGCAGCCCCTTGGTTGGATCCTCCTACGAGCAGTATTTC
v_gene: TRBV6-1; d_gene: .; j_gene: TRBJ1-2; abundance: .; CDR3aa: CASSARRGTNYGYTF; CDR3nt: TGTGCCAGCAGTGCCCGACGGGGGACGAACTATGGCTACACCTTC
v_gene: TRBV11-2; d_gene: TRBD2; j_gene: TRBJ2-1; abundance: .; CDR3aa: CASSLGGLAGVMLF; CDR3nt: TGTGCCAGCAGCTTAGGAGGACTAGCGGGAGTTATGCTCTTC
v_gene: TRBV12-3/TRBV12-4; d_gene: .; j_gene: TRBJ2-5; abundance: many; CDR3aa: CASSLYGDETQYF; CDR3nt: TGTGCCAGCAGTTTATATGGGGACGAGACCCAGTACTTC
v_gene: TRBV30; d_gene: TRBD1; j_gene: TRBJ1-1; abundance: .; CDR3aa: CALIPGQLKLRARGTEAFF; CDR3nt: TGTGCCTTGATTCCGGGACAGTTGAAACTGAGGGCTCGAGGCACTGAAGCTTTCTTT
v_gene: TRBV11-2; d_gene: TRBD2; j_gene: TRBJ2-2; abundance: many; CDR3aa: CASSLEASGNTGELFF; CDR3nt: TGTGCCAGCAGCTTAGAGGCTAGCGGGAACACCGGGGAGCTGTTTTTT
v_gene: TRBV1; d_gene: .; j_gene: TRBJ2-5; abundance: .; CDR3aa: CTSSQDGRGILAQYF; CDR3nt: .
v_gene: TRBV10-2; d_gene: TRBD2; j_gene: TRBJ2-2; abundance: many; CDR3aa: CASSESGSFDTGELFF; CDR3nt: TGCGCCAGCAGTGAGAGCGGGAGTTTTGACACCGGGGAGCTGTTTTTT
v_gene: TRBV11-2; d_gene: .; j_gene: TRBJ2-3; abundance: .; CDR3aa: CASSLIVGPPTTRANTQYF; CDR3nt: TGTGCCAGCAGCCTCATAGTCGGTCCGCCCACAACCCGTGCAAATACGCAGTATTTT
v_gene: TRBV7-9; d_gene: .; j_gene: TRBJ2-3; abundance: .; CDR3aa: CASSSEVVDTQYF; CDR3nt: TGTGCCAGCAGCTCCGAGGTGGTAGATACGCAGTATTTT
v_gene: TRBV6-6; d_gene: .; j_gene: TRBJ1-2; abundance: .; CDR3aa: CASKEGPDYGYTF; CDR3nt: TGTGCCAGCAAGGAGGGGCCAGACTATGGCTACACCTTC
v_gene: TRBV6-6; d_gene: .; j_gene: TRBJ2-3; abundance: many; CDR3aa: CASTYSTSRDTQYF; CDR3nt: TGTGCCAGCACCTACAGCACTAGTAGAGATACGCAGTATTTT
v_gene: TRBV4-1; d_gene: .; j_gene: TRBJ2-1; abundance: .; CDR3aa: CASRQQTTIHSYNGQFF; CDR3nt: TGCGCCAGCAGACAACAAACGACAATACACTCCTACAATGGGCAGTTCTTC
v_gene: TRBV4-1; d_gene: .; j_gene: TRBJ2-7; abundance: .; CDR3aa: CASSQEERDHGQYF; CDR3nt: TGCGCCAGCAGCCAAGAGGAGAGGGATCATGGGCAGTACTTC
v_gene: TRBV5-4; d_gene: .; j_gene: TRBJ2-7; abundance: many; CDR3aa: CASSLTFGEQYF; CDR3nt: TGTGCCAGCAGCCTAACTTTCGGCGAGCAGTACTTC
v_gene: TRBV6-1; d_gene: .; j_gene: TRBJ1-5; abundance: few; CDR3aa: CASSENRGSSQPQHF; CDR3nt: TGTGCCAGCAGTGAAAATCGAGGTTCGTCTCAGCCCCAGCATTTT
v_gene: TRBV28; d_gene: TRBD2; j_gene: TRBJ2-7; abundance: .; CDR3aa: CASSEGLAVDLQEVPGYREQYF; CDR3nt: TGTGCCAGCAGTGAGGGACTAGCGGTAGACTTACAGGAGGTTCCGGGTTACCGCGAGCAGTACTTC
v_gene: TRBV12-3/TRBV12-4; d_gene: .; j_gene: TRBJ1-4; abundance: many; CDR3aa: CASSGYEKLFF; CDR3nt: TGTGCCAGCAGTGGATATGAAAAACTGTTTTTT
v_gene: TRBV28; d_gene: .; j_gene: TRBJ1-1; abundance: .; CDR3aa: CASSDRKGTEAFF; CDR3nt: TGTGCCAGCAGCGACAGGAAGGGGACTGAAGCTTTCTTT
v_gene: TRBV11-3; d_gene: .; j_gene: TRBJ2-1; abundance: once; CDR3aa: CASSLALLDYEQFF; CDR3nt: TGTGCCAGCAGTTTGGCTCTCTTGGACTATGAGCAGTTCTTC
v_gene: TRBV11-2; d_gene: .; j_gene: TRBJ2-1; abundance: .; CDR3aa: CASSLSLTSYNVQFF; CDR3nt: TGTGCCAGCAGCCTTAGCCTGACTTCCTACAATGTTCAGTTCTTC